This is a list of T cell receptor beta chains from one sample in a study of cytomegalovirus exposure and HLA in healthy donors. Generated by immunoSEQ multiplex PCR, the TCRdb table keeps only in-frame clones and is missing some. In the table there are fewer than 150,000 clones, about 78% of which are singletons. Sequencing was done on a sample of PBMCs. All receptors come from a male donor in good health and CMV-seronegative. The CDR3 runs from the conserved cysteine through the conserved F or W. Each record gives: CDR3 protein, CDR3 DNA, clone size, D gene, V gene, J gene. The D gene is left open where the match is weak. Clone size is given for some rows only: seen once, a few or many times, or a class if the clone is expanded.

CDR3aa: CASSLGHGNTEAFF
CDR3nt: TGTGCCAGCAGCTTAGGACATGGGAACACTGAAGCTTTCTTT
abundance: few
d_gene: .
v_gene: TRBV7-6
j_gene: TRBJ1-1

CDR3aa: CASSPSTGVGNIQYF
CDR3nt: TGCGCCAGCAGCCCTTCGACAGGGGTGGGAAACATTCAGTACTTC
abundance: few
d_gene: TRBD1
v_gene: TRBV5-1
j_gene: TRBJ2-4

CDR3aa: CASSADSVVYEQYF
CDR3nt: TGTGCCAGCAGCGCTGACAGTGTGGTGTACGAGCAGTACTTC
abundance: .
d_gene: .
v_gene: TRBV5-5
j_gene: TRBJ2-7

CDR3aa: CAISVGTSGSFEYF
CDR3nt: TGTGCCATCAGTGTCGGGACTAGCGGGAGTTTTGAGTACTTC
abundance: .
d_gene: TRBD2
v_gene: TRBV10-3
j_gene: TRBJ2-7

CDR3aa: CASSVGGSLNEKLFF
CDR3nt: TGTGCCAGCAGCGTAGGAGGCAGTCTTAATGAAAAACTGTTTTTT
abundance: .
d_gene: .
v_gene: TRBV9
j_gene: TRBJ1-4

CDR3aa: CASSSLGENYGYTF
CDR3nt: TGTGCCAGCAGCTCACTCGGGGAAAACTATGGCTACACCTTC
abundance: .
d_gene: .
v_gene: TRBV11-2
j_gene: TRBJ1-2

CDR3aa: CASSPDRANYGYTF
CDR3nt: TGTGCCAGCTCACCCGACAGGGCTAACTATGGCTACACCTTC
abundance: few
d_gene: TRBD1
v_gene: TRBV18
j_gene: TRBJ1-2

CDR3aa: CASSQQAGRTDTQYF
CDR3nt: TGTGCCAGCAGCCAGCAGGCGGGGCGCACAGATACGCAGTATTTT
abundance: .
d_gene: .
v_gene: TRBV14
j_gene: TRBJ2-3

CDR3aa: CASSPRGGYEQYF
CDR3nt: TGTGCCAGCAGCCCCCGGGGTGGCTACGAGCAGTACTTC
abundance: .
d_gene: .
v_gene: TRBV7-9
j_gene: TRBJ2-7

CDR3aa: CASSLGRKNGAYEQYF
CDR3nt: TGTGCCAGCAGCTTGGGACGGAAAAACGGGGCCTACGAGCAGTACTTC
abundance: .
d_gene: .
v_gene: TRBV5-4
j_gene: TRBJ2-7

CDR3aa: CASSLTGRDRVNYGYTF
CDR3nt: TGTGCCAGCAGCTTAACCGGCAGGGACAGGGTTAACTATGGCTACACCTTC
abundance: .
d_gene: TRBD1
v_gene: TRBV13
j_gene: TRBJ1-2

CDR3aa: CASQGSDTQYF
CDR3nt: TGTGCCTCCCAGGGCTCAGATACGCAGTATTTT
abundance: .
d_gene: .
v_gene: TRBV9
j_gene: TRBJ2-3

CDR3aa: CASSPQGQGLVLSTIYF
CDR3nt: TGCGCCAGCAGCCCCCAGGGACAGGGGTTGGTTCTTTCCACCATATATTTT
abundance: .
d_gene: TRBD1
v_gene: TRBV5-1
j_gene: TRBJ1-3

CDR3aa: CAISEGGQGWGNTIYF
CDR3nt: TGTGCCATCAGTGAGGGTGGACAGGGTTGGGGAAACACCATATATTTT
abundance: .
d_gene: TRBD1
v_gene: TRBV10-3
j_gene: TRBJ1-3

CDR3aa: CAIRERGFSTDTQYF
CDR3nt: TGTGCCATCAGAGAACGGGGGTTTAGCACAGATACGCAGTATTTT
abundance: once
d_gene: .
v_gene: TRBV10-3
j_gene: TRBJ2-3

CDR3aa: CASSNDRGDYGYTF
CDR3nt: TGCGCCAGCAGCAACGACAGGGGGGACTATGGCTACACCTTC
abundance: .
d_gene: TRBD1
v_gene: TRBV5-1
j_gene: TRBJ1-2

CDR3aa: CASSPIGESNQPQHF
CDR3nt: TGTGCCAGCAGCCCAATAGGGGAAAGCAATCAGCCCCAGCATTTT
abundance: .
d_gene: .
v_gene: TRBV9
j_gene: TRBJ1-5

CDR3aa: CASSPRLAGTRDTQYF
CDR3nt: TGTGCCAGCTCACCAAGGCTAGCGGGGACCCGGGATACGCAGTATTTT
abundance: .
d_gene: TRBD2
v_gene: TRBV18
j_gene: TRBJ2-3

CDR3aa: CASSVEQGMGYPF
CDR3nt: TGTGCCAGCAGTGTCGAACAGGGTATGGGCTACCCCTTC
abundance: .
d_gene: .
v_gene: TRBV6-5
j_gene: TRBJ1-2

CDR3aa: CASSQSGQGYYEQYF
CDR3nt: TGCGCCAGCAGCCAATCTGGACAGGGGTACTACGAGCAGTACTTC
abundance: .
d_gene: TRBD1
v_gene: TRBV4-1
j_gene: TRBJ2-7

CDR3aa: CASSLTGGDYGYTF
CDR3nt: TGCGCCAGCAGCCTAACAGGGGGCGACTATGGCTACACCTTC
abundance: .
d_gene: TRBD1
v_gene: TRBV4-3
j_gene: TRBJ1-2

CDR3aa: CAISLSSGETQYF
CDR3nt: TGTGCCATCAGTCTGAGTAGTGGAGAGACCCAGTACTTC
abundance: .
d_gene: .
v_gene: TRBV10-3
j_gene: TRBJ2-5

CDR3aa: CASSSFSGNNEQFF
CDR3nt: TGTGCCAGTAGTTCCTTTTCGGGAAACAATGAGCAGTTCTTC
abundance: .
d_gene: .
v_gene: TRBV19
j_gene: TRBJ2-1

CDR3aa: CASSLRTGLDSGANVLTF
CDR3nt: TGTGCCAGCAGCTTGCGGACAGGGCTGGACTCTGGGGCCAACGTCCTGACTTTC
abundance: .
d_gene: TRBD1
v_gene: TRBV11-2
j_gene: TRBJ2-6

CDR3aa: CSAEGEGQGLKKETQYF
CDR3nt: TGCAGCGCTGAGGGGGAGGGACAGGGCCTAAAAAAAGAGACCCAGTACTTC
abundance: .
d_gene: TRBD1
v_gene: TRBV29-1
j_gene: TRBJ2-5

CDR3aa: CASSGGGFTTEAFF
CDR3nt: TGTGCCAGCAGCGGTGGAGGGTTCACCACTGAAGCTTTCTTT
abundance: once
d_gene: .
v_gene: TRBV5-4
j_gene: TRBJ1-1

CDR3aa: CASSVAAGDAYEQYF
CDR3nt: TGTGCCAGCAGCGTAGCTGCAGGGGACGCCTACGAGCAGTACTTC
abundance: .
d_gene: .
v_gene: TRBV9
j_gene: TRBJ2-7

CDR3aa: CSVGGGRETQYF
CDR3nt: TGCAGCGTTGGGGGAGGAAGGGAGACCCAGTACTTC
abundance: .
d_gene: .
v_gene: TRBV29-1
j_gene: TRBJ2-5

CDR3aa: CASSKERFLTYEQYF
CDR3nt: TGTGCCAGCTCAAAGGAGAGGTTTTTAACCTACGAGCAGTACTTC
abundance: .
d_gene: .
v_gene: TRBV18
j_gene: TRBJ2-7

CDR3aa: CASSRDNKNIQYF
CDR3nt: TGTGCCAGCAGTCGGGACAACAAAAACATTCAGTACTTC
abundance: .
d_gene: .
v_gene: TRBV27
j_gene: TRBJ2-4

CDR3aa: CASSDHRGVNTEAFF
CDR3nt: TGCGCCAGCAGCGACCACAGGGGTGTGAACACTGAAGCTTTCTTT
abundance: .
d_gene: TRBD1
v_gene: TRBV5-1
j_gene: TRBJ1-1

CDR3aa: CASSFLDRGLEKLFF
CDR3nt: TGTGCCAGCAGCTTTCTGGACAGGGGTCTTGAAAAACTGTTTTTT
abundance: .
d_gene: TRBD1
v_gene: TRBV13
j_gene: TRBJ1-4

CDR3aa: CASSEAVGLNGAGYTF
CDR3nt: TGTGCCAGCAGTGAAGCGGTGGGTTTGAATGGGGCTGGCTACACCTTC
abundance: .
d_gene: .
v_gene: TRBV6-1
j_gene: TRBJ1-2

CDR3aa: CASSPTGTGVGNQPQHF
CDR3nt: TGTGCCAGCTCACCGACCGGGACAGGGGTTGGAAATCAGCCCCAGCATTTT
abundance: few
d_gene: TRBD1
v_gene: TRBV18
j_gene: TRBJ1-5

CDR3aa: CASRETVYNEQFF
CDR3nt: TGTGCCAGCAGGGAGACAGTTTACAATGAGCAGTTCTTC
abundance: .
d_gene: .
v_gene: TRBV2
j_gene: TRBJ2-1

CDR3aa: CASSTRDRQETQYF
CDR3nt: TGTGCCAGCAGTACAAGGGACAGACAAGAGACCCAGTACTTC
abundance: .
d_gene: TRBD1
v_gene: TRBV25-1
j_gene: TRBJ2-5

CDR3aa: CASSLGPGQTEAFF
CDR3nt: TGTGCCAGCAGCTTGGGGCCGGGACAGACTGAAGCTTTCTTT
abundance: .
d_gene: TRBD1
v_gene: TRBV5-4
j_gene: TRBJ1-1

CDR3aa: CAWSGAATYEQYF
CDR3nt: TGTGCCTGGAGTGGGGCAGCAACCTACGAGCAGTACTTC
abundance: once
d_gene: .
v_gene: TRBV30
j_gene: TRBJ2-7

CDR3aa: CASSLKEDTEAFF
CDR3nt: TGCGCCAGCAGCTTGAAGGAGGACACTGAAGCTTTCTTT
abundance: .
d_gene: .
v_gene: TRBV5-1
j_gene: TRBJ1-1

CDR3aa: CASSQRQARTDTQYF
CDR3nt: TGTGCCAGCAGCCAGCGACAGGCCCGCACAGATACGCAGTATTTT
abundance: .
d_gene: .
v_gene: TRBV9
j_gene: TRBJ2-3

CDR3aa: CTSSQAGTSGTGEQYF
CDR3nt: TGCACCAGCAGCCAAGCCGGGACTAGCGGGACAGGCGAGCAGTACTTC
abundance: few
d_gene: .
v_gene: TRBV1
j_gene: TRBJ2-7

CDR3aa: CASSLLGSGGYTF
CDR3nt: TGTGCCAGCAGTTTATTAGGGAGTGGAGGCTACACCTTC
abundance: .
d_gene: .
v_gene: TRBV27
j_gene: TRBJ1-2

CDR3aa: CASSGVGGWFPSGANVLTF
CDR3nt: TGTGCCAGCAGCGGGGTTGGGGGCTGGTTCCCCTCTGGGGCCAACGTCCTGACTTTC
abundance: .
d_gene: .
v_gene: TRBV7-3
j_gene: TRBJ2-6

CDR3aa: CASSAGVGKETQYF
CDR3nt: TGTGCCAGCAGCGCGGGGGTGGGGAAAGAGACCCAGTACTTC
abundance: .
d_gene: .
v_gene: TRBV9
j_gene: TRBJ2-5

CDR3aa: CASSFSGTEYF
CDR3nt: TGTGCCAGCAGCTTCTCCGGGACAGAGTACTTC
abundance: once
d_gene: TRBD1
v_gene: TRBV11-2
j_gene: TRBJ2-5

CDR3aa: CASRHWGRKNYGYTF
CDR3nt: TGTGCCAGCCGCCATTGGGGCAGGAAAAACTATGGCTACACCTTC
abundance: few
d_gene: .
v_gene: TRBV11-2
j_gene: TRBJ1-2

CDR3aa: CASSRGGRTSTDTQYF
CDR3nt: TGTGCCAGCTCCCGGGGGGGACGGACTAGCACAGATACGCAGTATTTT
abundance: .
d_gene: TRBD2
v_gene: TRBV18
j_gene: TRBJ2-3

CDR3aa: CASSFVGIGGTTETQYF
CDR3nt: TGTGCCAGCAGCTTCGTCGGTATCGGGGGGACCACAGAGACCCAGTACTTC
abundance: .
d_gene: TRBD2
v_gene: TRBV7-9
j_gene: TRBJ2-5

CDR3aa: CASSSQDGYTF
CDR3nt: TGTGCCAGCAGTTCGCAGGATGGCTACACCTTC
abundance: .
d_gene: .
v_gene: TRBV6-5
j_gene: TRBJ1-2

CDR3aa: CSGVQGMGNTIYF
CDR3nt: TGCAGCGGCGTACAGGGGATGGGGAACACCATATATTTT
abundance: .
d_gene: TRBD1
v_gene: TRBV29-1
j_gene: TRBJ1-3

CDR3aa: CASSQCRRGLETQYF
CDR3nt: TGCGCCAGCAGTCAGTGCCGGCGGGGGTTGGAGACCCAGTACTTC
abundance: .
d_gene: TRBD2
v_gene: TRBV23-1
j_gene: TRBJ2-5

CDR3aa: CASSRQGPIEAFF
CDR3nt: TGTGCCAGTAGTAGACAGGGGCCCATTGAAGCTTTCTTT
abundance: .
d_gene: TRBD1
v_gene: TRBV19
j_gene: TRBJ1-1

CDR3aa: CASSPDRQGGQPQHF
CDR3nt: TGTGCCAGCAGTCCCGACCGACAGGGCGGGCAGCCCCAGCATTTT
abundance: .
d_gene: TRBD1
v_gene: TRBV27
j_gene: TRBJ1-5

CDR3aa: CASSGHSGQGNQPQHF
CDR3nt: TGTGCCAGCAGTGGACACTCAGGACAGGGCAATCAGCCCCAGCATTTT
abundance: .
d_gene: TRBD1
v_gene: TRBV25-1
j_gene: TRBJ1-5

CDR3aa: CASSRQGENSPLHF
CDR3nt: TGTGCCAGCAGTCGACAGGGCGAGAATTCACCCCTCCACTTT
abundance: .
d_gene: TRBD1
v_gene: TRBV6-6
j_gene: TRBJ1-6

CDR3aa: CASSLEAGVYEQYF
CDR3nt: TGCGCCAGCAGCTTGGAAGCGGGAGTCTACGAGCAGTACTTC
abundance: .
d_gene: TRBD2
v_gene: TRBV5-1
j_gene: TRBJ2-7